The present TCR beta chain was sequenced within a study of cytomegalovirus exposure and HLA in healthy donors. The CDR3 is 14 residues long. Germline assignment: CDR1 SGHVS and CDR2 FNYEAQ. With 60 Vbeta and 13 Jbeta primers, the PCR was carried out. The method was immunoSEQ multiplex PCR; TCRdb's version includes in-frame clones alone and lacks a portion of them. The sample yields about 150,000 clones, 80% seen once. The sequencing input was PBMCs. The genes are TRBV7-6 and TRBJ2-5; 10 bases are shared with TRBD1. The J call may not be correct, given that the DNA end is closer to TRBJ2-7. The TCR was taken from a male donor in good health and CMV-seropositive. CDR3 in amino acids: CASSHGTGAYEQYF. The CDR3 DNA sequence: TGTGCCAGCAGCCACGGGACAGGGGCCTACGAGCAGTACTTC.